Listed below are T cell receptor beta chains from one sample, sequenced in a study of control samples from healthy donors and cancer patients. Libraries were prepared by immunoSEQ multiplex PCR; TCRdb keeps only in-frame clonotypes and omits some of them. The table has about 110,000 clones, 88% seen once; the top ten hold less than 4%. Sequences were obtained from PBMCs. The source is a woman aged 60-70 years with lung cancer. Both conserved end residues are part of each CDR3.

CDR3 protein: CASSQDRGQDYGYTF
V gene: TRBV4-3
J gene: TRBJ1-2

CDR3 protein: CASSDSSGSGSYTF
V gene: TRBV6-4
J gene: TRBJ1-2

CDR3 protein: CASSPAIGGQETVYTEAFF
V gene: TRBV5-4
J gene: TRBJ1-1

CDR3 protein: CASSTALSGANVLTF
V gene: TRBV7-2
J gene: TRBJ2-6

CDR3 protein: CASSQDYGTGYGGNEKLFF
V gene: TRBV4-2
J gene: TRBJ1-4

CDR3 protein: CSVGDRGPYGYTF
V gene: TRBV29-1
J gene: TRBJ1-2

CDR3 protein: CASSQTGGAQVYGYTF
V gene: TRBV4-3
J gene: TRBJ1-2

CDR3 protein: CASKQTNTEAFF
V gene: TRBV2
J gene: TRBJ1-1

CDR3 protein: CASSLDGGVIGTEAFF
V gene: TRBV2
J gene: TRBJ1-1

CDR3 protein: CASSLGNREKLFF
V gene: TRBV7-2
J gene: TRBJ1-4

CDR3 protein: CASSTRLWTDTNGYTF
V gene: TRBV28
J gene: TRBJ1-2

CDR3 protein: CASSLIGSAGQPQHF
V gene: TRBV28
J gene: TRBJ1-5

CDR3 protein: CASSFPRVGGDNGYTF
V gene: TRBV7-8
J gene: TRBJ1-2

CDR3 protein: CATKKGPLSDLHF
V gene: TRBV19
J gene: TRBJ1-6

CDR3 protein: CASSQGTGNSNQPQHF
V gene: TRBV3-1/TRBV3-2
J gene: TRBJ1-5

CDR3 protein: CASSVQGGLNTEAFF
V gene: TRBV7-9
J gene: TRBJ1-1

CDR3 protein: CASSLGAETDTQYF
V gene: TRBV5-1
J gene: TRBJ2-3

CDR3 protein: CASRAALTGTNYGYTF
V gene: TRBV7-2
J gene: TRBJ1-2

CDR3 protein: CASSQVTGDLNF
V gene: TRBV3-1/TRBV3-2
J gene: TRBJ2-7

CDR3 protein: CASSESRDTEAFF
V gene: TRBV6-1
J gene: TRBJ1-1

CDR3 protein: CSVEAIDYSYNEQFF
V gene: TRBV29-1
J gene: TRBJ2-1

CDR3 protein: CASSKPGTASYEQYF
V gene: TRBV11-3
J gene: TRBJ2-7

CDR3 protein: CASRPGDLRGLTNTGELFF
V gene: TRBV7-9
J gene: TRBJ2-2

CDR3 protein: CATAGQGHDSPLHF
V gene: TRBV10-3
J gene: TRBJ1-6

CDR3 protein: CAIRGTDASNYGYTF
V gene: TRBV10-3
J gene: TRBJ1-2

CDR3 protein: CASSAAGNMNTEAFF
V gene: TRBV5-1
J gene: TRBJ1-1

CDR3 protein: CASSQSGTSNIQYF
V gene: TRBV14
J gene: TRBJ2-4

CDR3 protein: CASSFMLSGGEQYF
V gene: TRBV11-2
J gene: TRBJ2-7

CDR3 protein: CASSLEGLKGNTIYF
V gene: TRBV7-9
J gene: TRBJ1-3

CDR3 protein: CASSYGGGGTEAFF
V gene: TRBV6-2/TRBV6-3
J gene: TRBJ1-1